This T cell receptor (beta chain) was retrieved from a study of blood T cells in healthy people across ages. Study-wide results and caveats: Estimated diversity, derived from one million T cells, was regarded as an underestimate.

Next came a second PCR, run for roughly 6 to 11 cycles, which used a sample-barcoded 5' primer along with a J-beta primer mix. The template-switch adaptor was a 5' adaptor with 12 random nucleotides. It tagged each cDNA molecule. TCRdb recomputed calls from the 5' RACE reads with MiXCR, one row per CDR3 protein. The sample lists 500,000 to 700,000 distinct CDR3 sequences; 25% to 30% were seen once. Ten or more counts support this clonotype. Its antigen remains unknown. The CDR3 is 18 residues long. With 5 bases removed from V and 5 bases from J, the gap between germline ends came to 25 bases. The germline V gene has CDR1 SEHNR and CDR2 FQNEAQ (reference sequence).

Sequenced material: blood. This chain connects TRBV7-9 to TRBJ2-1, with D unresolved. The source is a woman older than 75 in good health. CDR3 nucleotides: TGTGCCAGCAGCCCATCCACTGGGTGGCTAGTAGGGAACAATGAGCAGTTCTTC. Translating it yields CASSPSTGWLVGNNEQFF.